The TCR beta chain under discussion was sequenced for a study of neurological immune-mediated disorders. Broader study findings: There were no CDR3 amino acid sequences shared by expanded clones across subjects, a result suggesting private repertoires in all groups.

J was trimmed by 0 bases and V by 5 bases; bases with no gene match: 4. This CDR3 region has 14 residues. Germline CDR1 DFQATT, CDR2 SNEGSKA (reference sequence). The cDNA was synthesized by means of template-switch 5'RACE, which was carried out with 10-nucleotide random UMIs. TCRdb reanalysed the 5' RACE reads using MiXCR and keeps one entry per CDR3 protein. The data hold some 16,000 distinct CDR3 sequences, with approximately 10% observed a single time. The table lists this clonotype with many counts. No antigen is known for it. V is TRBV20-1 and J is TRBJ2-7; TRBD2 agrees at 10 bases. This clonotype originated in a man aged 50 to 60 in good health. The sequenced sample consisted of CD8+ T cells from blood. CDR3 amino acids: CSAVGLAVSYEQYF. CDR3 nucleotides: TGCAGTGCTGTTGGACTAGCGGTCTCCTACGAGCAGTACTTC.